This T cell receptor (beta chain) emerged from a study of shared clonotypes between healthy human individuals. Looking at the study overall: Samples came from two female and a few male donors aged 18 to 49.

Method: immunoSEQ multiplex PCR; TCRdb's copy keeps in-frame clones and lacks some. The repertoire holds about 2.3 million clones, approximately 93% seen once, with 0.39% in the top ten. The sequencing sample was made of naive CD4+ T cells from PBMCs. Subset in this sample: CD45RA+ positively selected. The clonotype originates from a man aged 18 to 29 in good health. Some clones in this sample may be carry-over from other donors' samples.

CDR3 residues: CASSVGVAETQYF. DNA of the CDR3: TGCGCCAGCAGCGTGGGGGTCGCAGAGACCCAGTACTTC. V and J are TRBV5-1 and TRBJ2-5; D might be TRBD1 or TRBD2, each matching 5 bases. The CDR3 sequence is 13 residues long. The germline CDR1 and CDR2 sequences are SGHRS and YFSETQ. Trimming took 4 bases from V and 4 from J, leaving 11 bases between them.